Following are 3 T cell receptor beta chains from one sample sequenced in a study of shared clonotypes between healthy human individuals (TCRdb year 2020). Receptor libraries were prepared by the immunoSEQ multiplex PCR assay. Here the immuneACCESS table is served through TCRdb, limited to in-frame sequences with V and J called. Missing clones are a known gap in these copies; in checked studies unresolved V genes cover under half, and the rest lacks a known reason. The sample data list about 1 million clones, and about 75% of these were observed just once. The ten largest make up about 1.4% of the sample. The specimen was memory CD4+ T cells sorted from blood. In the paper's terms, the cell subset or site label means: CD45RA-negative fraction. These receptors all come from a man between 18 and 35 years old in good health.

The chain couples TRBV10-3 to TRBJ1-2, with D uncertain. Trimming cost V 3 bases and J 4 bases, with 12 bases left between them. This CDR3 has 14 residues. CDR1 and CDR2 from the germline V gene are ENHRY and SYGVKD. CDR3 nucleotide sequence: TGTGCCATCAGTGACGACATGATTGGCTATGGCTACACCTTC. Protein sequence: CAISDDMIGYGYTF.

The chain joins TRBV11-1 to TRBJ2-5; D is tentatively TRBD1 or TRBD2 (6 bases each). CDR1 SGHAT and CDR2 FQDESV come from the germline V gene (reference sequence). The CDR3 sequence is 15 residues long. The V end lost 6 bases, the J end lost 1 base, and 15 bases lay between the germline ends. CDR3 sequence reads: CASRGAGLPQETQYF. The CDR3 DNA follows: TGTGCCAGCAGGGGGGCGGGACTGCCCCAAGAGACCCAGTACTTC.

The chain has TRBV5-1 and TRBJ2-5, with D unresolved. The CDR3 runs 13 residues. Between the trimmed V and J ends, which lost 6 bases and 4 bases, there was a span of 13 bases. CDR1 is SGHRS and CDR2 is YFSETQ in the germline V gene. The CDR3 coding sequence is TGCGCCAGCACCACCCAAATAGGAGAGACCCAGTACTTC. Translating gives CASTTQIGETQYF.